One T cell receptor (beta chain) is described in this entry. This clonotype has a count of ten or more. The antigen it binds to is not known. No base qualities exist here, and no much larger clone lies one base off it. Amplification of TCR beta CDR3 regions was carried out from RNA transcripts. For the first round of RT-PCR on the TCR CDR3, the HTBI primer set was used together with the Qiagen OneStep RT-PCR kit. Libraries were constructed in a second round of multiplex PCR, after which size selection and purification were performed. Paired-end sequencing of the libraries was performed with 100 bp reads on an Illumina HiSeq2000. In the authors' own workflow: SOAPnuke was used to process the raw data, removing reads that contained adapters or uncalled bases, had a mean Phred below 15, or lacked an exact match to the constant primer or identifier. High-quality paired reads were merged using COPE v1.2.5, and each unique nucleotide sequence was defined as a clonotype. MiTCR v1.1 was used to align clonotypes to the IMGT TRBV, TRBD and TRBJ reference segments. Analysis was restricted to V-J combinations with a frequency above 0.0001, which covered 98% to 99.2% of repertoires. A TCS score was defined as the ratio between F50 (clonal expansion) and ExV (chaos), using BLOSUM62-based TCRdist between CDR3 peptides within each V-J. Welch's t-statistics and random forest reduced several hundred V-J features to about 12, which were used in a naive Bayes classifier (R e1071). The Morisita-Horn index was used to measure how similar the thyroid and blood repertoires were. Using fastp trimming at Q25 and MiXCR clonotype assembly, TCRdb reanalyzed the public sequencing data and kept in-frame beta chains. Each entry merges the rows of one CDR3 protein and shows their most common DNA and genes. Here the V and J calls rest on TCRdb's processing, not on the authors' analysis. The sample table lists 450,000 to 700,000 distinct CDR3 sequences, around 45% of them with a count of one. The ten largest account for approximately 8.4% of the sample.

These data originate in a study of T cells in Graves' hyperthyroidism and ophthalmopathy (dated by TCRdb to between 2019 and 2020). Concerning the study at large: To identify TCR V-J signatures that set the groups apart, the researchers used a discovery cohort of 100 patients, made up of fewer than 50 with Graves' ophthalmopathy and some 55 with stable Graves' hyperthyroidism. The roughly 91 discovery patients were randomly divided into training and test sets at a 7:3 ratio. The paper describes TCR Vbeta CDR3 sequencing of about 140 peripheral blood samples, made up of under 50 ophthalmopathy patients, some 76 hyperthyroidism patients and 17 progressor patients. Following sampling, methimazole starting at 30 mg daily was given to hyperthyroidism patients, and high-dose intravenous methylprednisolone was given to ophthalmopathy patients. In several Graves' hyperthyroidism patients, the study also compared T-cell repertoires from thyroid tissue with T-cell repertoires from blood. An independent validation cohort of under 20 hyperthyroidism patients and 17 patients who later progressed to ophthalmopathy tested prospective prediction of ophthalmopathy. Beyond this particular receptor, the publication reports: Sample size was not statistically predetermined, and blinding of investigators to group allocation was not performed. Most expanded thyroid clonotypes (frequency above 0.001) were also found in blood, which suggests that blood repertoires may mirror thyroid immune responses. In cross-validation, a model built on a 13 V-J signature told ophthalmopathy apart from stable hyperthyroidism with approximately 90% sensitivity and 81% to 82% specificity, and in testing the same model reached 80%/75%. In validation, the model predicted progression to ophthalmopathy with approximately 71% sensitivity and about 72% specificity, a median of about six months before onset.

Graves' hyperthyroidism was defined as stable when no progression to ophthalmopathy occurred over 18 months of follow-up. The hyperthyroidism patients were between 18 and 65 years old and newly diagnosed, with a disease duration of less than 2 months. Exclusion was applied to patients with uncontrolled infections, other autoimmune diseases, pregnancy or lactation. Clinical symptoms, serum thyroxine and TRAb, thyroid ultrasound, and orbital computed tomography formed the basis for the diagnoses. Total RNA was extracted using Trizol reagent, and RNA quality was assessed on an Agilent 2100 Bioanalyzer. The sequence derives from a woman aged 18-29 years with Graves' hyperthyroidism. Sequenced sample: peripheral blood or thyroid tissue (not recorded which).

Here the CDR3 is given as CSARIQETQYF. In nucleotide form, the sequence is TGCAGTGCTAGAATTCAAGAGACCCAGTACTTC. The chain uses TRBV20-1 and TRBJ2-5; no D segment can be confidently identified. From a lookup of the germline V gene (reference sequence), CDR1 and CDR2 are DFQATT and SNEGSKA. The CDR3 spans 11 residues, from the cysteine through the phenylalanine. The entry retains the CDR3 DNA only, 33 bases that are in frame from base 1. The junction carries 3 bases between V and J, which are trimmed by 2 bases and 2 bases respectively.